Each of the 4 T cell receptor beta chains below was sequenced from the same sample in a study of T cells in Graves' hyperthyroidism and ophthalmopathy. Amplification targeted TCR beta CDR3 regions from RNA transcripts. The HTBI primer set drove a first-round RT-PCR of the TCR CDR3. Each CDR3 protein gets one entry after TCRdb re-called the multiplex PCR reads with MiXCR. The table includes around 300,000 distinct CDR3 sequences, roughly 20% detected once. Sequencing was performed on blood. The receptors were gathered from a man aged 50 or older with Graves' ophthalmopathy.

The genes are TRBV10-3 and TRBJ1-1, with 7 bases lining up with TRBD1. The CDR3 sequence is 15 residues long. Trimming took 6 bases from V and 1 from J; bases not matched to a gene: 8. Per germline, CDR1 ENHRY and CDR2 SYGVKD. The CDR3 here is CAIRFQGGENTEAFF. For the CDR3, the DNA is TGTGCCATCAGATTTCAGGGGGGGGAGAACACTGAAGCTTTCTTT.

At least ten counts were recorded for this clonotype. The chain links TRBV28 to TRBJ1-5; D is undetermined. CDR3 length equals 13 residues. From germline, CDR1 is MDHEN and CDR2 SYDVKM. V gave up 4 bases and J gave up 2 bases, with 6 bases separating them. For the CDR3, the DNA is TGTGCCAGCAGTTCGAACGGCAATCAGCCCCAGCATTTT. Protein product: CASSSNGNQPQHF.

The genes are TRBV19 and TRBJ2-2; 9 bases are a match to TRBD2. The CDR3 spans 16 residues. Germline V gives CDR1 LNHDA, CDR2 SQIVND (reference sequence). Trimming took 9 bases from V and 3 from J; bases not matched to a gene: 11. The CDR3, as DNA: TGTGCCAGCTCGGGGGGGCTAGCGGGATACACCGGGGAGCTGTTTTTT. Translating it yields CASSGGLAGYTGELFF.

This clonotype was seen ten or more times. The chain combines TRBV11-2 with TRBJ2-7; perhaps TRBD2 as D (6 bases). The V end was cut by 2 bases, the J end by 0 bases, with 14 bases between. The CDR3 contains 16 residues. Germline CDR1 is SGHAT and CDR2 is FQNNGV. Here the CDR3 DNA reads TGTGCCAGCAGCTTAAGTCCGGGAGTGAGCTCCTACGAGCAGTACTTC. Protein: CASSLSPGVSSYEQYF.